The clone carrying this T cell receptor (beta chain) was found a few times. No antigen is known for it. Trimming removed 3 bases from V and 8 bases from J, with 7 bases in between. There are 12 residues in the CDR3. Germline values: CDR1 KGHSH, CDR2 LQKENI. Only in-frame clones appear in the TCRdb table, and some are missing; sequencing was by immunoSEQ multiplex PCR. The profile shows approximately 150,000 clones, 84% of them singletons. The data derive from a study of cytotoxic CD8 clonotypes in ibrutinib-treated CLL. The study's findings and limits: Measured clonality at baseline was greater than in age-matched healthy donors and tracked with circulating CD8+ T-cell counts.

Sequencing was performed on PBMCs, taken after 24 months of ibrutinib treatment. The chain employs TRBV18 and TRBJ2-2, with D unresolved. The receptor comes from a human donor with chronic lymphocytic leukemia. The CDR3 loop is CASSPSRGELFF. CDR3 bases: TGTGCCAGCTCACCTTCGAGGGGGGAGCTGTTTTTT.